Below are 19 T cell receptor beta chains sequenced from a single sample in a study of cytomegalovirus exposure and HLA in healthy donors. Use of 60 Vbeta and 13 Jbeta primers characterized the PCR. Sequenced by immunoSEQ multiplex PCR; TCRdb stores in-frame clones only, minus some. Of about 170,000 clones listed, 80% were seen once; the top ten hold about 2%. The sample was PBMCs. The receptors shown here come from a male donor in good health and CMV-seronegative.

This clone was seen only a few times. J is TRBJ2-7 and V is TRBV10-1; TRBD2 might be the D (5 bases). This CDR3 comprises 12 residues. Germline CDR1 reads WNHNN; CDR2 reads SYGVQD (reference sequence). V was cut by 6 bases and J by 5 bases, with 11 bases left in between. Written as DNA, the CDR3 is TGCGCCAGCAGAAGGACTGTCCACGAGCAGTACTTC. The encoded protein is CASRRTVHEQYF.

The rearrangement uses TRBV14 and TRBJ1-2; 7 bases agree with TRBD1. CDR3 length: 15 amino acids. In germline, CDR1 is SGHDN, CDR2 FVKESK. The V segment lost 6 bases and the J segment 5 bases; nucleotides outside the gene matches: 12. As DNA, the CDR3 is TGTGCCAGCAGTCCCTACACGAGCAGGGGGTATGGCTACACCTTC. Protein product: CASSPYTSRGYGYTF.

The chain combines TRBV10-2 with TRBJ2-5; 8 nucleotides line up with TRBD2. The DNA end lines up better with TRBJ2-7; the J call may be wrong. The CDR3 loop spans 14 amino acids. The germline V gene has CDR1 WSHSY and CDR2 SAAADI. CDR3 sequence reads: CASRAAGGLYEQYF. The CDR3 region has the DNA TGCGCCAGCAGAGCGGCGGGGGGACTCTACGAGCAGTACTTC.

The chain uses TRBV18 and TRBJ1-2; D is undetermined. The CDR3 length is 13 residues. The V end lost 3 bases, the J end lost 4 bases, and 9 bases lay between the germline ends. CDR1 KGHSH and CDR2 LQKENI come from the germline V gene. The CDR3 here is CASSPPGLYGYTF. CDR3 coding DNA: TGTGCCAGCTCACCGCCCGGACTCTATGGCTACACCTTC.

This rearrangement joins TRBV6-6 to TRBJ1-6; weak D call: TRBD1 (6 bases). This CDR3 region has 14 residues. V lost 0 bases to trimming and J lost 8 bases, with 8 bases between them. The germline gives CDR1 MNHNY, CDR2 SVGAGI (reference sequence). CDR3 bases: TGTGCCAGCAGTTACTCCGGACAGCATTCACCCCTCCACTTT. As protein: CASSYSGQHSPLHF.

Worth noting for this clone: This CDR3 is also generated by other DNA sequences in the sample. The chain uses TRBV6-5 and TRBJ1-2, with 7 bases that match TRBD1. Germline lookup yields CDR1 MNHEY and CDR2 SVGAGI. The CDR3 has 13 amino acids. V gave up 5 bases and J gave up 5 bases; unmatched junction bases: 5. DNA of the CDR3: TGTGCCAGCAGTCCAGACAGGGTTTATGGCTACACCTTC. This codes for CASSPDRVYGYTF.

The chain links TRBV13 to TRBJ2-7; unclear D gene. This CDR3 is 13 amino acids long. V was clipped by 0 bases and J by 5 bases, with 8 bases between them. In germline, CDR1 is PRHDT, CDR2 FYEKMQ (reference sequence). As DNA, the CDR3 is TGTGCCAGCAGCTTAGGATCCAGGCACGAGCAGTACTTC. As protein: CASSLGSRHEQYF.

V gene TRBV19 combines with J gene TRBJ1-5; a weak D match, TRBD1 (5 bases). In germline, CDR1 is LNHDA, CDR2 SQIVND (reference sequence). V was trimmed by 3 bases and J by 7 bases, leaving 10 bases between them. The CDR3 length is 13 residues. The CDR3 DNA reads as TGTGCCAGTAGTATCCCAGGGAAACAGCCCCAGCATTTT. It specifies CASSIPGKQPQHF.

The rearrangement links TRBV5-6 to TRBJ2-5; TRBD2 is a possible D gene (5 bases). V lost 2 bases, J lost 4 bases, and 12 bases lay in between. The CDR3 is made up of 14 amino acids. The germline V gene has CDR1 SGHDT and CDR2 YYEEEE. CDR3 coding DNA: TGTGCCAGCAGCTTAGTATCCGGAGGAGAGACCCAGTACTTC. Protein sequence: CASSLVSGGETQYF. Filled out from reference TRBV5-6 and TRBJ2-5, the complete variable domain reads DAGVTQSPTHLIKTRGQQVTLRCSPKSGHDTVSWYQQALGQGPQFIFQYYEEEERQRGNFPDRFSGHQFPNYSSELNVNALLLGDSALYLCASSLVSGGETQYFGPGTRLLVL.

This sequence joins TRBV14 and TRBJ2-2; D possibly corresponds to TRBD2 (5 bases). Germline assignment: CDR1 SGHDN and CDR2 FVKESK. V was shortened by 7 bases and J by 0 bases, with 12 bases between the two germline ends. This CDR3 comprises 15 residues. CDR3 residues: CASKERGSNTGELFF. For the CDR3, the DNA is TGTGCCAGCAAAGAGAGAGGGTCGAACACCGGGGAGCTGTTTTTT.

The J gene is TRBJ1-2, the V gene TRBV5-4; 7 bases line up with TRBD1. The ends lost 4 bases at V and 0 bases at J; junction bases unmatched: 6. There are 15 residues in the CDR3. Germline V lookup: CDR1 SGHNT, CDR2 YYREEE (reference sequence). The CDR3 is CASSSRQGANYGYTF. CDR3 DNA sequence: TGTGCCAGCAGCAGCAGACAGGGCGCTAACTATGGCTACACCTTC.

This clone was seen more than once but under ten times. The J gene is TRBJ2-1, the V gene TRBV7-2; possibly TRBD1 for D (6 bases). The ends were cut back, 2 bases at V and 3 bases at J, with 14 bases in the middle. CDR3 length: 16 residues. Germline-derived CDR1 and CDR2 are SGHTA and FQGNSA. In nucleotides, the CDR3 is TGTGCCAGCAGCTTACGACAGGACTTGTTCTACAATGAGCAGTTCTTC. As protein: CASSLRQDLFYNEQFF.

The chain recombines TRBV5-1 with TRBJ2-7, with 7 positions matching TRBD1. The germline CDR1 and CDR2 sequences are SGHRS and YFSETQ. This CDR3 is 11 amino acids long. Germline trimming cut 7 bases from V and 4 bases from J; bases unmatched to any gene: 2. CDR3 region: CASRQGYEQYF. The CDR3 bases are TGCGCCAGCCGACAGGGTTACGAGCAGTACTTC.

This clone has only one observation. V usage is TRBV6-5 and J usage is TRBJ1-5, with D possibly TRBD1 on 5 matching bases. The CDR3 runs 16 residues. V lost 4 bases and J 0 bases, leaving 13 bases between the germline ends. Looked up from germline, CDR1 is MNHEY and CDR2 is SVGAGI. CDR3 protein: CASSSTGGISNQPQHF. The CDR3 nucleotides are TGTGCCAGCAGTTCCACCGGGGGAATTAGCAATCAGCCCCAGCATTTT.

This clone was detected a few times. This chain uses TRBV25-1 with TRBJ1-4, with TRBD1 identical over 7 bases. The CDR3 is 15 amino acids. Unmatched junction bases numbered 2, after V lost 0 bases and J lost 4 bases. Germline V lookup: CDR1 MGHDK, CDR2 SYGVNS. The CDR3 reads CASSEYGQDNEKLFF. The CDR3, as DNA: TGTGCCAGCAGTGAATACGGACAGGATAATGAAAAACTGTTTTTT.

This clone was detected only a few times. The CDR3 protein is CASSPRLAGQETQYF. The CDR3 nucleotides read TGCGCCAGCAGCCCTCGACTAGCGGGGCAAGAGACCCAGTACTTC. V is TRBV5-1 and J is TRBJ2-5; 11 bases fit TRBD2. The V and J ends lost 4 bases and 2 bases, in that order; junction bases with no gene match: 4. Per germline, CDR1 SGHRS and CDR2 YFSETQ. The CDR3 contains 15 residues.

CDR3 coding DNA: TGTGCCAGTAGTGCAACTCGATGGAACACTGAAGCTTTCTTT. Translation gives CASSATRWNTEAFF. The chain joins TRBV19 to TRBJ1-1; D gene uncertain. Trimming shortened V by 5 bases and J by 1 base, and 11 bases separated the two germline ends. The germline CDR1 and CDR2 sequences are LNHDA and SQIVND (reference sequence). The CDR3 covers 14 residues.

The V and J genes are TRBV11-1 and TRBJ2-1; 8 nucleotides align to TRBD2. V lost 3 bases, J lost 5 bases, and 3 bases stayed unmatched. The CDR3 totals 14 residues. Germline V gene data show CDR1 as SGHAT and CDR2 as FQDESV (reference sequence). Here the CDR3 reads CASSFSGVHNEQFF. As DNA, the CDR3 is TGTGCCAGCAGCTTTAGCGGGGTTCACAATGAGCAGTTCTTC.

V is TRBV6-1 and J is TRBJ2-1; D is unclear. From germline, CDR1 is MNHNS and CDR2 SASEGT. V lost 6 bases and J 7 bases, leaving 7 bases between the germline ends. CDR3 length: 11 amino acids. CDR3 residues: CASRSRNEQFF. The CDR3 DNA reads TGTGCCAGCAGGTCGCGTAATGAGCAGTTCTTC.